This record concerns one T cell receptor beta chain sequence. No antigen is known for it. The data stem from a study of shared clonotypes between healthy human individuals. Study findings and constraints: Sharing across four donors was highest in naive CD4 (roughly 5%) and lowest in memory CD8 (roughly 0.4%). Generation of non-shared clonotypes was less probable than generation of clonotypes shared by all four donors.

Deep-level assay runs were performed. As processed by the authors: Junction-only sequences without quality scores were provided by ImmunoSEQ, so filtering was different. TCRdb keeps only in-frame clones here, not all; method: immunoSEQ multiplex PCR. D and trimming come from the DNA, and the V and J calls and clone size come from that table. The sample includes some 980,000 clones, over 60% of them seen just once. V was clipped by 1 base and J by 1 base, with 7 bases between them. The CDR3 sequence is 14 residues long. Germline CDR1 and CDR2: SGHTA and FQGTGA. The chain carries TRBV7-3 and TRBJ1-1; D gene unclear. The receptor was isolated from a man aged 18-30 years in good health. Material for sequencing was memory CD4+ T cells sorted from blood. Noted subset: CD45RA-negative fraction. The CDR3 reads CASSLRGRNTEAFF. The CDR3 coding sequence is TGTGCCAGCAGCTTAAGAGGCAGGAACACTGAAGCTTTCTTT.